This TCR beta chain appears in the sequencing data of a study of Ad26.COV2.S vaccination and SARS-CoV-2 variants. Here immunoSEQ multiplex PCR was the method, and the copy in TCRdb shows in-frame clones only, minus some. The sample lists more than 300,000 clones; around four fifths were seen once. Treatment here: 15 to 20 received Ad26.COV2.S at low or high dose, single or two shots; about 5 received placebo; per-sample allocation not given. Sampling happened 63 days after the first vaccine or placebo injection. This TCR was sampled from a person between 18 and 65 years old who received the Ad26.COV2.S COVID-19 vaccine or a placebo. The sample in question was peripheral blood, obtained in a trial of Ad26.COV2.S vaccine versus placebo.

The CDR3 DNA reads as TGTGCCAGCAGCGTAGGGACGGCCGGCCGGAGTGGCTACACCTTC. It is translated as CASSVGTAGRSGYTF. This chain connects TRBV9 to TRBJ1-2; D uncertain. The CDR3 is 15 residues long. The germline CDR1 and CDR2 sequences are SGDLS and YYNGEE. Trimming left V 0 bases short and J 7 bases short, with 16 bases between.